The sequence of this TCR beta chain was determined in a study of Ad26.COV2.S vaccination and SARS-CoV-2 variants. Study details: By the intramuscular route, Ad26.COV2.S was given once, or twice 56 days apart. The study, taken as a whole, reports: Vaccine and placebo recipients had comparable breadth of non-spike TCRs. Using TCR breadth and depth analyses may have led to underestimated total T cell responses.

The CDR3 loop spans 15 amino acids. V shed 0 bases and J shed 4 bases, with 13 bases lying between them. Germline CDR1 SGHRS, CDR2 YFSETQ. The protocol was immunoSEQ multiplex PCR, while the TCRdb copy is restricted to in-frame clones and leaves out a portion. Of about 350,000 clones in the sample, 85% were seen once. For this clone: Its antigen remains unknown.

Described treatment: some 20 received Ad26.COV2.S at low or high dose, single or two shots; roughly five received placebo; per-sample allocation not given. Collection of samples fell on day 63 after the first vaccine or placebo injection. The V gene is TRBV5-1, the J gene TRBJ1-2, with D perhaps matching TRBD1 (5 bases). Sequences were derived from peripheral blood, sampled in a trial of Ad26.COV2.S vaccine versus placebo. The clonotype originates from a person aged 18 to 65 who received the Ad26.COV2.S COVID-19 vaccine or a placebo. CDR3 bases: TGCGCCAGCAGCTTGGGAGGGGAACCTAGCTATGGCTACACCTTC. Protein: CASSLGGEPSYGYTF.